Below are 3 T cell receptor beta chains sequenced from a single sample in a study of blood T cells in healthy people across ages. Using a J-beta primer mix together with a sample-barcoded 5' primer, a second PCR was run for 7 to 11 cycles. TCRdb independently ran MiXCR on the 5' RACE reads; one entry per CDR3 protein. Found here are about 680,000 distinct CDR3 sequences, over 45% of them singletons; the top ten hold roughly 30%. Sequencing was done on a sample of blood. All receptors come from a woman aged 55-69 years in good health.

There are a few counts of this clonotype. The CDR3 DNA follows: TGTGCCAGCAGTTCCCGAGGAGGACTAGCAACAGATACGCAGTATTTT. Translation gives CASSSRGGLATDTQYF. This chain uses TRBV2 with TRBJ2-3, with 8 positions matching TRBD2. This CDR3 has 16 amino acids. Germline trimming cut 5 bases from V and 3 bases from J; bases unmatched to any gene: 10. Looked up from germline, CDR1 is SNHLY and CDR2 is FYNNEI.

This clonotype appeared once. The J gene is TRBJ2-5, the V gene TRBV6-5; tentative D call: TRBD1 (6 bases). This CDR3 region has 17 residues. V shed 4 bases and J shed 3 bases, with 21 bases lying between them. Germline V gene sequence: CDR1 MNHEY, CDR2 SVGAGI. The CDR3 DNA follows: TGTGCCAGCAGTTCCACCGCGGCAGACAGGACAAAAGAGACCCAGTACTTC. This gives the protein CASSSTAADRTKETQYF.

The chain employs TRBV24-1 and TRBJ2-1; D is perhaps TRBD2 (6 bases). This CDR3 comprises 18 residues. V was clipped by 8 bases and J by 2 bases, with 24 bases between them. Germline CDR1 reads KGHDR; CDR2 reads SFDVKD. The CDR3 is CATKGSDPGRGPYNEQFF. DNA of the CDR3: TGTGCCACCAAAGGGTCCGACCCCGGGAGAGGACCCTACAATGAGCAGTTCTTC.